Listed here are 15 T cell receptor beta chains from one sample, sequenced in a study of spatial heterogeneity in lung cancer. Time point of the sample: sample taken at primary tumor resection. Each CDR3 protein is one row after TCRdb ran MiXCR on the 5' RACE reads. The table records 40,000 to 45,000 distinct CDR3 sequences, about an eighth of them present only once. The sequencing used PBMCs, collected at surgery. These TCRs come from a male donor with early-stage non-small cell lung cancer.

V gene TRBV29-1 combines with J gene TRBJ1-4; D unclear. The ends were cut back, 6 bases at V and 3 bases at J, with 17 bases in the middle. Germline CDR1 SQVTM, CDR2 ANQGSEA. CDR3 length: 15 residues. The DNA for the CDR3 is TGCAGCGTAGTAGACCCCCTCAACTCTAATGAAAAACTGTTTTTT. Protein product: CSVVDPLNSNEKLFF.

In this sample, this clonotype turned up many times. This chain connects TRBV18 to TRBJ1-2; D is ambiguous. The CDR3 length is 15 residues. Germline V CDR1 and CDR2: KGHSH, LQKENI. V lost 0 bases and J 1 base, leaving 9 bases between the germline ends. CDR3 nucleotides: TGTGCCAGCTCACCACCGCGTATGTTTAACTATGGCTACACCTTC. It translates to CASSPPRMFNYGYTF.

In its sample, this clonotype is medium-sized. V usage is TRBV24-1 and J usage is TRBJ2-1; D ambiguous. Germline CDR1 is KGHDR and CDR2 is SFDVKD. Trimming shortened V by 0 bases and J by 8 bases, and 13 bases separated the two germline ends. This CDR3 comprises 15 residues. The CDR3 is CATSDLHNRPHEQFF. CDR3 bases: TGTGCCACCAGTGATTTGCACAATCGCCCCCATGAGCAGTTCTTC.

This clonotype was seen many times. The chain links TRBV6-2 or TRBV6-3 to TRBJ1-5; D ambiguous. The V end was cut by 8 bases, the J end by 2 bases, with 10 bases between. CDR1 and CDR2 (germline): MNHEY, SVGEGT. This CDR3 is built from 13 residues. The CDR3 DNA follows: TGTGCCAGCGCCCTAATGGGCAATCAGCCCCAGCATTTT. Amino acids: CASALMGNQPQHF.

This clonotype was seen a handful of times. The J gene is TRBJ2-7, the V gene TRBV7-9; D is perhaps TRBD1 (5 bases). The CDR3 is 12 amino acids. The V end was cut by 1 base, the J end by 5 bases, with 6 bases between. The germline V gene has CDR1 SEHNR and CDR2 FQNEAQ (reference sequence). This CDR3 reads CASSLGRDEQYF. The CDR3 DNA is TGTGCCAGCAGCTTAGGCAGGGACGAGCAGTACTTC.

This clonotype has ten or more counts. The chain recombines TRBV4-1 with TRBJ1-5, with D maybe TRBD1 (6 bases). Germline V gene sequence: CDR1 MGHRA, CDR2 YSYEKL. CDR3 length: 15 residues. Trimming stripped 0 bases from V and 4 bases from J, with 10 bases between. The CDR3 reads CASSQDLRGNQPQHF. In DNA form, the CDR3 reads TGCGCCAGCAGCCAAGATCTAAGGGGGAATCAGCCCCAGCATTTT.

In this sample, this clonotype turned up a few times. The CDR3 nucleotides read TGTGCCAGCAGCGAACAGGGAATGGGGAGCACAGATACGCAGTATTTT. Protein: CASSEQGMGSTDTQYF. The V gene is TRBV6-4, the J gene TRBJ2-3; TRBD1 is a possible D gene (6 bases). V dropped 6 bases and J dropped 0 bases, with 16 bases sitting between them. Germline loops: CDR1 MRHNA, CDR2 SNTAGT. This CDR3 comprises 16 residues.

This clonotype was seen a few times. The chain has TRBV29-1 and TRBJ1-1; D call uncertain. The CDR3 length is 14 residues. Trimming stripped 7 bases from V and 5 bases from J, with 20 bases between. CDR1 and CDR2 (germline): SQVTM, ANQGSEA. DNA for the CDR3: TGCAGCGCTACGGCTCCCTTCCTGAGGACTGAAGCTTTCTTT. The encoded protein is CSATAPFLRTEAFF. Variable domain in full (rest from reference TRBV29-1 and TRBJ1-1): SAVISQKPSRDICQRGTSLTIQCQVDSQVTMMFWYRQQPGQSLTLIATANQGSEATYESGFVIDKFPISRPNLTFSTLTVSNMSPEDSSIYLCSATAPFLRTEAFFGQGTRLTVV.

This clonotype was counted between two and nine times. The chain employs TRBV4-2 and TRBJ2-7; no clear D. Germline V gene lookup returns CDR1 LGHNA and CDR2 YNFKEQ. V was shortened by 1 base and J by 3 bases, with 10 bases between the two germline ends. This CDR3 region has 14 residues. CDR3 coding DNA: TGTGCCAGCAGCCAAGGAAGGGTCGACTACGAGCAGTACTTC. This sequence encodes CASSQGRVDYEQYF.

The chain combines TRBV28 with TRBJ2-5; 7 bases map to TRBD2. CDR1 and CDR2 from the germline V gene are MDHEN and SYDVKM. CDR3 length: 14 residues. For the CDR3, the DNA is TGTCTCCACGGGCGGGAGTCGGTCCAAGAGACCCAGTACTTC. Translated, it gives CLHGRESVQETQYF.

V is TRBV20-1 and J is TRBJ2-3; D possibly corresponds to TRBD2 (5 bases). The CDR3 has 15 amino acids. The germline V gene encodes CDR1 DFQATT and CDR2 SNEGSKA (reference sequence). The V end lost 0 bases, the J end lost 0 bases, and 10 bases lay between the germline ends. The CDR3 bases are TGCAGTGCTAGAGATACCCGGGATAGCACAGATACGCAGTATTTT. It translates to CSARDTRDSTDTQYF.

This clonotype came up a few times. V and J are TRBV2 and TRBJ2-7; 10 bases fit TRBD1. After removal of 10 bases from V and 6 bases from J, the junction contained 3 bases not matched to a gene. Germline CDR1 is SNHLY and CDR2 is FYNNEI. CDR3 length: 11 amino acids. The CDR3 loop is CATGQGGEQYF. The CDR3 nucleotides read TGTGCCACCGGACAGGGGGGCGAGCAGTACTTC.

This clonotype was seen repeatedly, ten times or more. The chain is built from TRBV7-9 and TRBJ1-5, with D perhaps matching TRBD1 (5 bases). The CDR3 runs to 15 residues. V was pared by 5 bases and J by 6 bases, with 17 bases between. Germline V gives CDR1 SEHNR, CDR2 FQNEAQ (reference sequence). The CDR3 DNA follows: TGTGCCAGCAGCCCTAGGGGCGGAGGGACTCAGCCCCAGCATTTT. It yields the protein CASSPRGGGTQPQHF.

This clonotype was picked up many times. The chain couples TRBV6-2 or TRBV6-3 to TRBJ2-1; TRBD2 aligns across 8 bases. The J segment lost 4 bases and the V segment lost 2 bases, leaving 1 base of the junction unmatched. The CDR3 loop spans 14 amino acids. Germline lookup yields CDR1 MNHEY and CDR2 SVGEGT. The CDR3 DNA is TGTGCCAGCAGTTACGGGACTAGGTACAATGAGCAGTTCTTC. Encoded protein: CASSYGTRYNEQFF.

This clonotype has a count of ten or more. CDR3 protein: CASSLPLRLAVNNEQFF. CDR3 nucleotides: TGTGCCAGCAGTTTACCCCTCCGACTAGCGGTAAACAATGAGCAGTTCTTC. The chain couples TRBV7-9 to TRBJ2-1; 9 nucleotides agree with TRBD2. V lost 6 bases, J lost 5 bases, and 14 bases stayed unmatched. In germline, CDR1 is SEHNR, CDR2 FQNEAQ (reference sequence). The CDR3 extends over 17 amino acids.